This T cell receptor beta chain is drawn from a study of blood T cells in healthy people across ages. On this clonotype: Its cognate antigen is unknown.

Germline CDR1 and CDR2: LNHNV and YYDKDF (reference sequence). The V end lost 2 bases, the J end lost 7 bases, and 18 bases lay between the germline ends. The CDR3 has 16 amino acids. Study-level points and caveats: Investigators treated diversity estimates from one million T cells as underestimates. Reliance upon unsorted PBMCs precluded definitive naive versus antigen-experienced comparison.

A second 7 to 11 cycle PCR used barcoded and J-beta primers. TCRdb reanalysed the 5' RACE reads using MiXCR and keeps one entry per CDR3 protein. Among hundreds of thousands of distinct CDR3 sequences listed, 55% to 70% were seen once. V gene TRBV15 combines with J gene TRBJ2-1; tentatively, D is TRBD1 (5 bases). The sequencing input was blood. The clonotype originates from a man aged 25 to 45 in good health. The CDR3 region has the DNA TGTGCCACCAGCAGACAATTAGGACACCTTATGAATGAGCAGTTCTTC. It translates to CATSRQLGHLMNEQFF.